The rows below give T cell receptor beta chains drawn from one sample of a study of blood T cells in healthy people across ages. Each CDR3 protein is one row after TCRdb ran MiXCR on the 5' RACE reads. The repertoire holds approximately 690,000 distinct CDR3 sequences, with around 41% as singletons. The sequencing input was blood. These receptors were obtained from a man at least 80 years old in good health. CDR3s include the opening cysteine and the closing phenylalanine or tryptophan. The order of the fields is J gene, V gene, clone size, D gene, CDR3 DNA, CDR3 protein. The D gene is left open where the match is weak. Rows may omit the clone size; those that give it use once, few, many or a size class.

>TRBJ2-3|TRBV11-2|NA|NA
TGTGCCAGCAGCTATCGGGTTCTAGCCCGCACAGATACGCAGTATTTT
CASSYRVLARTDTQYF
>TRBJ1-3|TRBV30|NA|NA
TGTGCCTGGACGAGGAACTCTGGAAACACCATATATTTT
CAWTRNSGNTIYF
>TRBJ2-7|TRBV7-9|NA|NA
TGTGCCAGCAGCTTAGTCGGGGTGAGAACCTACGAGCAGTACTTC
CASSLVGVRTYEQYF
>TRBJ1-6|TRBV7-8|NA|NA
TGTGCCAGCAGCTTAAAGGCAGGCCAAGGGAGCTCCTATAATTCACCCCCCCACTTT
CASSLKAGQGSSYNSPPHF
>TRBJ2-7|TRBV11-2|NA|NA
TGTGCCAGCAGCCCACCGCAGGTCTACTCCTACGAGCAGTACTTC
CASSPPQVYSYEQYF
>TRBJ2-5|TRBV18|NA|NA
TGTGCCAGCTCACCAGTAGTCCGAGAGACCCAGTACTTC
CASSPVVRETQYF
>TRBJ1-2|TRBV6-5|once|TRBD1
TGTGCCAGCAGTTACTCGGACAGGCCATACTATGGCTACACCTTC
CASSYSDRPYYGYTF
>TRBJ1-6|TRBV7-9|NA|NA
TGTGCCAGCAGCTCACAGGAGTTTTCACCCCTCCACTTT
CASSSQEFSPLHF
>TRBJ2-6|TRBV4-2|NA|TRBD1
TGTGCCAGCAGCGACCAACAGGGGTCTGGGGCCAACGTCCTGACTTTC
CASSDQQGSGANVLTF
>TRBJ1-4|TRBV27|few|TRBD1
TGTGCCAGCAGTTCGGCGACAGGGGCATTTGAAAAACTGTTTTTT
CASSSATGAFEKLFF
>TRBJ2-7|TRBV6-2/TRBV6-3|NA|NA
TGTGCCAGCAGTTACGTCGGACACCGCCCGGACGAGCAGTACTTC
CASSYVGHRPDEQYF
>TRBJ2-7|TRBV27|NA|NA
TGTGCCAGCAGCACGCGGGGAAGGGGCGAGCAGTACTTC
CASSTRGRGEQYF
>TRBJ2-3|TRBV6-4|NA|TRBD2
TGTGCCAGCAGCCTAGCGGGAGGATGGACAGATACGCAGTATTTT
CASSLAGGWTDTQYF
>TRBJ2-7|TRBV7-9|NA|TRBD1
TGTGCCAGCAGCCCGACAGGGGAATACGAGCAGTACTTC
CASSPTGEYEQYF
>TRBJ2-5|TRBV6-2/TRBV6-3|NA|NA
TGTGCCAGCAGGGACAGCGGTGTAGGCGGTGAGCAGTACTTC
CASRDSGVGGEQYF
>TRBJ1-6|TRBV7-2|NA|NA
TGTGCCAGCAGCTTAGCTCCCACAGGGCAGGGTTCACCCCTCCACTTT
CASSLAPTGQGSPLHF
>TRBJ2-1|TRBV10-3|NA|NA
TGTGCCATCAGTTCCACGAGCTCCTACAATGAGCAGTTCTTC
CAISSTSSYNEQFF
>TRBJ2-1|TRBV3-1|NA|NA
TGTGCCAGCAGCCAAGATAGGGGAGGTGGGCAGTTCTTC
CASSQDRGGGQFF
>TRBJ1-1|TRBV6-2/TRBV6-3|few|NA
TGTGCCAGCAACGAGGGGGGGAACACTGAAGCTTTCTTT
CASNEGGNTEAFF
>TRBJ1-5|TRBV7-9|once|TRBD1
TGTGCCAGCAGCCCCTCGACAGGGCCTGAGAGCGCAAATCAGCCCCAGCATTTT
CASSPSTGPESANQPQHF
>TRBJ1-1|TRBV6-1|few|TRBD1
TGTGCCAGCAGCCCCCCCGGGACAGGGAACACTGAAGCTTTCTTT
CASSPPGTGNTEAFF
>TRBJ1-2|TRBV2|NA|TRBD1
TGTGCCAGCAGTGAAGCCCCGGGACAGCCATCGGGCTACACCTTC
CASSEAPGQPSGYTF
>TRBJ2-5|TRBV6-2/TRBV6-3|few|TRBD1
TGTGCCAGCACCCAGACAGGGGGCCCAGGAGAGCAGTACTTC
CASTQTGGPGEQYF
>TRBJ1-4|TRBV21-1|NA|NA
TGTGCCAGCAGCAAGACCCCCCCCGGCGAAAAACTGTTTTTT
CASSKTPPGEKLFF
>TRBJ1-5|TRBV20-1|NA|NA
TGCAGTGCTGGCAATCAGCCCCAGCATTTT
CSAGNQPQHF
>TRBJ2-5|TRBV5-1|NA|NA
TGCGCCAGCAGCTCCCTCTGGGGCAGGGCTGAGACCCAGTACTTC
CASSSLWGRAETQYF